The sequence of this T cell receptor (beta chain) was determined in a study of read filtering for tumor transcriptome and immune sequencing. Study summary: Among patients, 17 were male and approximately 15 female, aged about 45 to 85 (mean about 72). RNA-seq yielded only roughly 75 to 1,300 TCR reads, IR-seq about 4 to 10.27 million. Study results and limitations: Compared with RNA-seq, IR-seq gave much higher clonotype depth and reliability. This fraction held mixed bone marrow immune cells after CD138-negative sorting.

This clonotype appeared many times. Its antigen is not identified. This CDR3 is built from 12 residues. Germline V CDR1 and CDR2: DFQATT, SNEGSKA (reference sequence). Deletions cut 2 bases from V and 2 bases from J, with 6 bases between. From roughly 390 ng of RNA, a library with molecular barcoded alpha/delta and beta/gamma adaptors was made. TCRdb independently ran MiXCR on the reads; one entry per CDR3 protein. Among around 41,000 distinct CDR3 sequences listed, approximately 12% were seen once. The rearrangement joins TRBV20-1 to TRBJ1-2, with D uncertain. Material: a population of CD138-negative cells sorted from bone marrow. The receptor was derived from a donor at least 40 years old with multiple myeloma. The CDR3 is CSARTENYGYTF. Written as DNA, the CDR3 is TGCAGTGCTAGAACGGAGAACTATGGCTACACCTTC.